One sample yielded the 28 T cell receptor beta chains listed below, sequenced in a study of somatic mutations in cytotoxic T cells in rheumatoid arthritis. Produced via immunoSEQ multiplex PCR; TCRdb's table is partial and in-frame only. The sample lists fewer than 20,000 clones, approximately 75% occurring once. The sequencing sample was made of CD8+ T cells sorted from blood. The receptors stem from an adult with rheumatoid arthritis.

This chain connects TRBV10-3 to TRBJ2-3; a possible D gene is TRBD1 (6 bases). Per the germline V gene, CDR1 is ENHRY and CDR2 is SYGVKD. Trimming took off 2 bases at V and 2 bases at J, with 26 bases between the two ends. The CDR3 covers 20 residues. CDR3: CAISEPVRTAAGTYTDTQYF. The CDR3 DNA reads as TGTGCCATCAGTGAGCCGGTAAGGACAGCGGCGGGCACATACACAGATACGCAGTATTTT.

This chain links TRBV19 with TRBJ2-3; D gene ambiguous. The CDR3 is 12 amino acids. The germline gives CDR1 LNHDA, CDR2 SQIVND (reference sequence). Between the trimmed V and J ends, which lost 3 bases and 3 bases, there was a span of 4 bases. The CDR3 coding sequence is TGTGCCAGTAGTATGGGGACAGATACGCAGTATTTT. Amino acid sequence: CASSMGTDTQYF.

The rearrangement joins TRBV27 to TRBJ1-6, with TRBD1 identical over 7 bases. Trimming took 5 bases from V and 6 from J; bases not matched to a gene: 10. Germline CDR1 is MNHEY and CDR2 is SMNVEV (reference sequence). The CDR3 covers 16 residues. As DNA, the CDR3 is TGTGCCAGCAGTACCCCCCAGACAGGGATTAATTCACCCCTCCACTTT. Protein: CASSTPQTGINSPLHF.

The chain is built from TRBV7-9 and TRBJ1-3, with D possibly being TRBD1 (5 bases). The CDR3 covers 15 residues. V lost 2 bases and J lost 1, with 9 bases in between. Germline assignment: CDR1 SEHNR and CDR2 FQNEAQ (reference sequence). The CDR3 DNA is TGTGCCAGCAGCTTACAGGCAGGGTCTGGAAACACCATATATTTT. This sequence encodes CASSLQAGSGNTIYF. The full variable domain, its missing parts supplied by reference TRBV7-9 and TRBJ1-3, is DTGVSQNPRHKITKRGQNVTFRCDPISEHNRLYWYRQTLGQGPEFLTYFQNEAQLEKSRLLSDRFSAERPKGSFSTLEIQRTEQGDSAMYLCASSLQAGSGNTIYFGEGSWLTVV.

CDR3 loop: CASSPKGYGAFF. CDR3 DNA: TGTGCCAGTAGTCCCAAGGGCTACGGTGCTTTCTTT. V gene TRBV19 combines with J gene TRBJ1-1; D is undetermined. This CDR3 spans 12 amino acids. The germline CDR1 and CDR2 sequences are LNHDA and SQIVND (reference sequence). The germline V and J ends were trimmed by 5 bases and 11 bases, with 15 bases remaining between them.

The rearrangement joins TRBV19 to TRBJ2-3; TRBD2 matches at 7 bases. The CDR3 has 16 residues. Trimming removed 6 bases from V and 2 bases from J; junction bases left unmatched: 11. Germline values: CDR1 LNHDA, CDR2 SQIVND (reference sequence). Here the CDR3 reads CASRGVERGDTDTQYF. CDR3 in DNA: TGTGCCAGTAGGGGGGTTGAGCGGGGAGACACAGATACGCAGTATTTT.

The chain is built from TRBV7-2 and TRBJ1-6; D unresolved. The CDR3 runs 16 residues. Trimming left V 5 bases short and J 7 bases short, with 18 bases between. In germline, CDR1 is SGHTA, CDR2 FQGNSA. The CDR3 DNA sequence: TGTGCCAGCAGCCCCTCAAAGGGAAGTGCGAATTCACCCCTCCACTTT. Protein product: CASSPSKGSANSPLHF.

The chain links TRBV4-1 to TRBJ2-5; TRBD1 might be the D (6 bases). Trimming shortened V by 0 bases and J by 5 bases, and 16 bases separated the two germline ends. Germline-derived CDR1 and CDR2 are MGHRA and YSYEKL. CDR3 length: 16 residues. CDR3: CASSQEGNRDWETQYF. In DNA, the CDR3 is TGCGCCAGCAGCCAAGAGGGTAACAGGGATTGGGAGACCCAGTACTTC.

The chain combines TRBV5-1 with TRBJ1-2; D is undetermined. CDR1 SGHRS and CDR2 YFSETQ come from the germline V gene. The V gene lost 0 bases and the J gene lost 7 bases, with 10 bases spanning the gap. There are 13 residues in the CDR3. The CDR3 nucleotides are TGCGCCAGCAGCTTGGAGCAGCACCCTGGCTACACCTTC. Residues: CASSLEQHPGYTF.

Details on this clone: The sample carries other DNA sequences with the same CDR3. The rearrangement joins TRBV28 to TRBJ1-5; weak D call: TRBD1 (5 bases). The V end lost 3 bases, the J end lost 2 bases, and 8 bases lay between the germline ends. Germline V gives CDR1 MDHEN, CDR2 SYDVKM. The CDR3 covers 14 residues. The CDR3 region is CASSFGDGNQPQHF. In nucleotides, the CDR3 is TGTGCCAGCAGTTTCGGGGACGGCAATCAGCCCCAGCATTTT.

V is TRBV4-1 and J is TRBJ1-3; D is unclear. Germline V CDR1 and CDR2: MGHRA, YSYEKL. This CDR3 comprises 15 residues. The ends were cut back, 4 bases at V and 0 bases at J, with 10 bases in the middle. CDR3 amino acids: CASSPDPSSGNTIYF. The CDR3 nucleotides are TGCGCCAGCAGCCCGGACCCGAGCTCTGGAAACACCATATATTTT.

This clone is a singleton in its sample. The chain joins TRBV2 to TRBJ2-1, with TRBD1 identical over 7 bases. With 7 bases clipped from V and 0 bases from J, the junction kept 6 bases outside the gene matches. This CDR3 region has 15 residues. Looked up from germline, CDR1 is SNHLY and CDR2 is FYNNEI. CDR3 sequence (DNA): TGTGCCAGCACCCCAGGGACAGTCTCCTACAATGAGCAGTTCTTC. Its translation: CASTPGTVSYNEQFF.

V and J are TRBV18 and TRBJ1-3; D remains unclear. CDR1 is KGHSH, CDR2 LQKENI, per germline. The length of the CDR3 is 15 residues. The ends were cut back, 2 bases at V and 1 base at J, with 9 bases in the middle. CDR3 amino acids: CASSPTGGSGNTIYF. CDR3 bases: TGTGCCAGCTCACCAACGGGAGGGTCTGGAAACACCATATATTTT.

In DNA form, the CDR3 reads TGCGCCAGCAGCCATCAGCAGGGAACGAACACTGAAGCTTTCTTT. As protein: CASSHQQGTNTEAFF. The chain is built from TRBV4-1 and TRBJ1-1; a weak D match, TRBD1 (5 bases). The CDR3 length is 15 residues. Germline loops: CDR1 MGHRA, CDR2 YSYEKL. Trimming took 3 bases from V and 1 from J, leaving 12 bases between them.

This clone was counted a single time. The chain employs TRBV10-3 and TRBJ2-7, with TRBD1 identical over 7 bases. The CDR3 spans 15 residues. CDR1 and CDR2 from the germline V gene are ENHRY and SYGVKD. V shed 2 bases and J 3 bases; nucleotides not matched to a gene: 7. The CDR3 nucleotides read TGTGCCATCAGTGAGACCCTGGACAGGCTCTACGAGCAGTACTTC. Its protein product is CAISETLDRLYEQYF.

There are a few counts of this clone. The rearrangement uses TRBV5-1 and TRBJ2-3, with TRBD2 matching 8 bases. The trim removed 1 base at V and 8 bases at J, leaving 6 bases unmatched. This CDR3 comprises 14 residues. The V gene's germline CDR1 is SGHRS and CDR2 YFSETQ. The CDR3 sequence: CASSLFGGASTQYF. The CDR3 DNA reads as TGCGCCAGCAGCTTGTTCGGGGGGGCCAGTACGCAGTATTTT.

The gene calls are TRBV29-1 and TRBJ2-2; D uncertain. Germline CDR1 and CDR2: SQVTM and ANQGSEA. Trimming pared 4 bases from V and 3 bases from J, leaving 6 bases between. The length of the CDR3 is 12 residues. As DNA, the CDR3 is TGCAGCGTTGCCACTTACACCGGGGAGCTGTTTTTT. Its translation is CSVATYTGELFF.

This rearrangement joins TRBV2 to TRBJ1-2, with D perhaps TRBD1 (5 bases). The germline V gene has CDR1 SNHLY and CDR2 FYNNEI. The CDR3 length is 15 residues. Deletions cut 1 base from V and 3 bases from J, with 12 bases between. The CDR3 nucleotides are TGTGCCAGCAGTGAAGTGGGAGGGGCGCACTATGGCTACACCTTC. Residues: CASSEVGGAHYGYTF. Looking up the rest from reference TRBV2 and TRBJ1-2 gives the full variable domain: EPEVTQTPSHQVTQMGQEVILRCVPISNHLYFYWYRQILGQKVEFLVSFYNNEISEKSEIFDDQFSVERPDGSNFTLKIRSTKLEDSAMYFCASSEVGGAHYGYTFGSGTRLTVV.

The genes are TRBV5-1 and TRBJ2-2; 9 nucleotides match TRBD1. This CDR3 spans 16 amino acids. Germline V gene data show CDR1 as SGHRS and CDR2 as YFSETQ. With 4 bases clipped from V and 3 bases from J, the junction kept 7 bases outside the gene matches. The CDR3 DNA is TGCGCCAGCAGCAAGGGACAGGGTCCGGACACCGGGGAGCTGTTTTTT. Amino acids: CASSKGQGPDTGELFF.

This chain connects TRBV6-1 to TRBJ1-5; unclear D gene. Looked up from germline, CDR1 is MNHNS and CDR2 is SASEGT. V was pared by 3 bases and J by 7 bases, with 4 bases between. This CDR3 has 11 residues. The CDR3 sequence: CASSEIQPQHF. The CDR3 DNA reads TGTGCCAGCAGTGAGATCCAGCCCCAGCATTTT.

The J gene is TRBJ2-1, the V gene TRBV7-8; 9 nucleotides line up with TRBD2. CDR3 length equals 18 residues. The ends lost 0 bases at V and 4 bases at J; junction bases unmatched: 10. Germline CDR1 and CDR2: SGHVS and FQNEAQ. The CDR3 here is CASSLAVAGGPHYNEQFF. The CDR3 nucleotides read TGTGCCAGCAGCTTAGCGGTCGCGGGGGGGCCCCATTACAATGAGCAGTTCTTC.

The CDR3 loop is CASSRTGGRGTEAFF. In DNA form, the CDR3 reads TGTGCCAGCAGCCGGACAGGGGGCAGGGGCACTGAAGCTTTCTTT. This chain uses TRBV2 with TRBJ1-1; the match to TRBD1 covers 11 bases. The ends lost 6 bases at V and 4 bases at J; junction bases unmatched: 7. CDR3 size: 15 residues. CDR1 is SNHLY and CDR2 is FYNNEI in the germline V gene.

In its sample, this clone is medium-sized. The chain links TRBV9 to TRBJ1-1, with D uncertain. The CDR3 runs 11 residues. Germline-derived CDR1 and CDR2 are SGDLS and YYNGEE. V was clipped by 6 bases and J by 5 bases, with 8 bases between them. The CDR3 here is CASTPRTEAFF. CDR3 DNA: TGTGCCAGCACCCCAAGGACTGAAGCTTTCTTT.

This clone has just one count. J is TRBJ1-6 and V is TRBV28; the D is unclear. This CDR3 contains 15 residues. Germline loops: CDR1 MDHEN, CDR2 SYDVKM. Trimming pared 8 bases from V and 6 bases from J, leaving 17 bases between. CDR3 nucleotide sequence: TGTGCCAGCGGCCCCCGGTTCTTAGTTAATTCACCCCTCCACTTT. This translates into CASGPRFLVNSPLHF. Variable domain in full (rest from reference TRBV28 and TRBJ1-6): DVKVTQSSRYLVKRTGEKVFLECVQDMDHENMFWYRQDPGLGLRLIYFSYDVKMKEKGDIPEGYSVSREKKERFSLILESASTNQTSMYLCASGPRFLVNSPLHFGNGTRLTVT.

The chain carries TRBV6-1 and TRBJ2-5, with 7 bases identical to TRBD2. Germline V CDR1 and CDR2: MNHNS, SASEGT. This CDR3 has 15 amino acids. Trimming cost V 3 bases and J 5 bases; bases outside gene matches: 9. CDR3 sequence reads: CASSEESSGAETQYF. DNA for the CDR3: TGTGCCAGCAGTGAGGAGTCTAGCGGCGCGGAGACCCAGTACTTC.

The V call is TRBV27, the J call TRBJ2-1; the D gene could be TRBD1 or TRBD2 (6 bases each). Trimming cost V 5 bases and J 5 bases, with 19 bases left between them. CDR1 is MNHEY and CDR2 is SMNVEV in the germline V gene (reference sequence). This CDR3 has 16 residues. The CDR3 bases are TGTGCCAGCAGTAGCGTCAGTATAGGGGGGAACAATGAGCAGTTCTTC. It translates to CASSSVSIGGNNEQFF.

CDR3 in amino acids: CASSTGQGNYEQYF. CDR3 sequence (DNA): TGTGCCAGCAGTACGGGACAGGGGAACTACGAGCAGTACTTC. This chain uses TRBV9 with TRBJ2-7; 10 positions agree with TRBD1. This CDR3 is built from 14 residues. Germline V gene data show CDR1 as SGDLS and CDR2 as YYNGEE. V dropped 5 bases and J dropped 3; count of bases not matched to a gene: 5. The whole variable domain, filled in from reference TRBV9 and TRBJ2-7, reads DSGVTQTPKHLITATGQRVTLRCSPRSGDLSVYWYQQSLDQGLQFLIQYYNGEERAKGNILERFSAQQFPDLHSELNLSSLELGDSALYFCASSTGQGNYEQYFGPGTRLTVT.

This clone appeared once. The V and J genes are TRBV25-1 and TRBJ1-1, with D possibly matching TRBD1 (5 bases). The CDR3 runs to 15 residues. Germline V CDR1 and CDR2: MGHDK, SYGVNS. Between the trimmed V and J ends, which lost 6 bases and 6 bases, there was a span of 20 bases. The CDR3 region is CASRNPIAGLPEAFF. DNA for the CDR3: TGTGCCAGCAGGAACCCGATCGCAGGGCTGCCTGAAGCTTTCTTT.